This T cell receptor (beta chain) is from a study of shared clonotypes between healthy human individuals. Profiled with immunoSEQ multiplex PCR; TCRdb holds only in-frame clones, not every one. This table has about 600,000 clones, about 96% appearing once. Germline V gene data show CDR1 as MNHEY and CDR2 as SMNVEV (reference sequence). The CDR3 is 14 amino acids. Trimming cost V 5 bases and J 6 bases; bases outside gene matches: 7. This clonotype was sampled from a woman aged 25 to 45 in good health. This chain joins TRBV27 and TRBJ2-1; 7 bases match TRBD1. Sequenced material: naive CD4+ T cells sorted from blood. As for subset: CD45RA+ positively selected. The CDR3 protein is CASSRTGVSNEQFF. The DNA for the CDR3 is TGTGCCAGCAGTAGGACAGGCGTGAGCAATGAGCAGTTCTTC.